The next 28 T cell receptor beta chains were all read from a single sample in a study of OX40 agonist ivuxolimab in advanced cancers. Sequencing used immunoSEQ multiplex PCR; TCRdb keeps in-frame clones, though not all of them. This sample yields 75,000 to 80,000 clones, of which about 86% are seen a single time; about 0.76% belongs to the top ten. This specimen was CD4+ or CD8+ T cells sorted from blood, taken in a trial of the OX40 agonist ivuxolimab. These TCRs come from an adult with an advanced solid tumor such as melanoma, head and neck, liver or kidney cancer.

The J gene is TRBJ1-1, the V gene TRBV30, with 7 bases fitting TRBD1. The CDR3 is 13 amino acids. The germline gives CDR1 GTSNPN, CDR2 SVGIG (reference sequence). The J segment lost 6 bases and the V segment lost 4 bases, leaving 8 bases of the junction unmatched. The DNA of the CDR3 is TGTGCCTGGATTAAACAGGGGATCGCTGAAGCTTTCTTT. Its translation is CAWIKQGIAEAFF.

This clone occurred once. The chain links TRBV2 to TRBJ1-1; 10 nucleotides match TRBD1. V trimming: 4 bases; J trimming: 5 bases; junction bases outside the gene matches: 4. CDR3 length: 14 residues. Germline V lookup: CDR1 SNHLY, CDR2 FYNNEI. The CDR3 region is CASSGQGAGTEAFF. In nucleotides, the CDR3 is TGTGCCAGCAGTGGACAGGGGGCTGGTACTGAAGCTTTCTTT.

The gene calls are TRBV29-1 and TRBJ1-1; D uncertain. This CDR3 spans 14 amino acids. Germline V gene data show CDR1 as SQVTM and CDR2 as ANQGSEA. V lost 4 bases and J 1 base, leaving 13 bases between the germline ends. In nucleotides, the CDR3 is TGCAGCGTTGGATTCGTCGGCGAGAACACTGAAGCTTTCTTT. This sequence encodes CSVGFVGENTEAFF.

The rearrangement uses TRBV6-6 and TRBJ2-1; 7 nucleotides agree with TRBD2. With V trimmed by 7 bases and J by 7 bases, 16 bases remained unmatched. The germline gives CDR1 MNHNY, CDR2 SVGAGI (reference sequence). CDR3 length: 16 residues. The CDR3 is CASTLGGGRARNEQFF. The CDR3 DNA is TGTGCCAGCACCCTGGGAGGTGGGAGGGCGAGGAATGAGCAGTTCTTC.

This clone was picked up a small number of times. The CDR3 bases are TGTGCCAGCAGCCAATCTCGCAGTGGAAACACCATATATTTT. It is translated as CASSQSRSGNTIYF. The V gene is TRBV14, the J gene TRBJ1-3; D not certain. V shed 2 bases and J shed 3 bases, with 8 bases lying between them. The CDR3 runs to 14 residues. The V gene's germline CDR1 is SGHDN and CDR2 FVKESK.

The genes are TRBV5-1 and TRBJ1-3; D may be TRBD1 (5 bases). Germline CDR1 reads SGHRS; CDR2 reads YFSETQ. Trimming removed 4 bases from V and 2 bases from J, with 19 bases in between. CDR3 length: 17 amino acids. CDR3 in DNA: TGCGCCAGCAGCGTCCGGGACTCTAGACTAACTGGAAACACCATATATTTT. Translation gives CASSVRDSRLTGNTIYF.

This clone came up a few times. V is TRBV28 and J is TRBJ1-5; D possibly corresponds to TRBD1 (6 bases). Germline V gives CDR1 MDHEN, CDR2 SYDVKM. CDR3 length equals 15 residues. V was shortened by 3 bases and J by 7 bases, with 16 bases between the two germline ends. Here the CDR3 DNA reads TGTGCCAGCAGTTTTCGGCAGGGGATCGGGCAGCCCCAGCATTTT. Its protein product is CASSFRQGIGQPQHF. Using reference TRBV28 and TRBJ1-5 for the parts outside the CDR3, the full variable domain is DVKVTQSSRYLVKRTGEKVFLECVQDMDHENMFWYRQDPGLGLRLIYFSYDVKMKEKGDIPEGYSVSREKKERFSLILESASTNQTSMYLCASSFRQGIGQPQHFGDGTRLSIL.

This chain uses TRBV28 with TRBJ2-7, with a possible D match to TRBD1 (5 bases). The CDR3 runs 17 residues. CDR1 is MDHEN, CDR2 SYDVKM, per germline. Trimming left V 8 bases short and J 1 base short, with 24 bases between. The CDR3 DNA reads TGTGCCAGCCGCACCTTCCAGGACAAGAAACTATCCTACGAGCAGTACTTC. It encodes CASRTFQDKKLSYEQYF.

DNA of the CDR3: TGTGCCAGCAGCGGTTACAAGGACACTGAAGCTTTCTTT. The encoded protein is CASSGYKDTEAFF. This rearrangement joins TRBV7-6 to TRBJ1-1; D is undetermined. CDR1 is SGHVS and CDR2 is FNYEAQ in the germline V gene. The CDR3 extends over 13 amino acids. V lost 5 bases, J lost 3 bases, and 10 bases lay in between.

The chain joins TRBV27 to TRBJ1-2; TRBD1 agrees at 7 bases. There are 14 residues in the CDR3. V lost 1 base and J lost 6; bases outside the gene matches: 5. The germline V gene encodes CDR1 MNHEY and CDR2 SMNVEV (reference sequence). The CDR3 region has the DNA TGTGCCAGCAGTTTATACTACAGGGGAAATGGCTACACCTTC. Translated, it gives CASSLYYRGNGYTF.

Remarks on this clone: At one boundary the junction diverges from the germline segment, which might be a read error. The CDR3 DNA reads as TGTGCCAGCTCGTTCAACCGGGACCTACTTCACTTC. It is translated as CASSFNRDLLHF. The V call is TRBV18, the J call TRBJ2-7, with D perhaps being TRBD1 or TRBD2 (5 bases each). Germline V gene lookup returns CDR1 KGHSH and CDR2 LQKENI. The CDR3 consists of 12 residues. The full variable domain, with the rest looked up from reference TRBV18 and TRBJ2-7, is NAGVMQNPRHLVRRRGQEARLRCSPMKGHSHVYWYRQLPEEGLKFMVYLQKENIIDESGMPKERFSAEFPKEGPSILRIQQVVRGDSAAYFCASSFNRDLLHFGPGTRLTVT.

V usage is TRBV28 and J usage is TRBJ1-2; no clear D. Trimming pared 3 bases from V and 0 bases from J, leaving 11 bases between. From germline, CDR1 is MDHEN and CDR2 SYDVKM. The CDR3 is made up of 15 amino acids. CDR3 bases: TGTGCCAGCAGTTTCCGCCGGGGTACTAACTATGGCTACACCTTC. Amino acids: CASSFRRGTNYGYTF.

This rearrangement joins TRBV2 to TRBJ1-5; D may be TRBD1 (6 bases). Germline V gene sequence: CDR1 SNHLY, CDR2 FYNNEI. The CDR3 has 14 residues. V dropped 4 bases and J dropped 5 bases, with 12 bases sitting between them. In nucleotides, the CDR3 is TGTGCCAGCAGTGTAGGGGGAGGGTATCAGCCCCAGCATTTT. Protein: CASSVGGGYQPQHF. The full variable domain, its missing parts supplied by reference TRBV2 and TRBJ1-5, is EPEVTQTPSHQVTQMGQEVILRCVPISNHLYFYWYRQILGQKVEFLVSFYNNEISEKSEIFDDQFSVERPDGSNFTLKIRSTKLEDSAMYFCASSVGGGYQPQHFGDGTRLSIL.

V is TRBV19 and J is TRBJ1-1, with D perhaps TRBD1 (5 bases). The germline gives CDR1 LNHDA, CDR2 SQIVND (reference sequence). V dropped 0 bases and J dropped 1 base, with 15 bases sitting between them. The CDR3 runs to 17 residues. This CDR3 reads CASSIEFDGRGNTEAFF. CDR3 in DNA: TGTGCCAGTAGTATAGAATTTGACGGAAGGGGGAACACTGAAGCTTTCTTT.

The chain employs TRBV29-1 and TRBJ2-5; the D gene could be TRBD1 or TRBD2 (5 bases each). Per germline, CDR1 SQVTM and CDR2 ANQGSEA. CDR3 length: 14 amino acids. The V end was cut by 4 bases, the J end by 5 bases, with 17 bases between. CDR3 sequence (DNA): TGCAGCGTTGCTCGTAGTGGGGGAGAGGAGACCCAGTACTTC. As protein: CSVARSGGEETQYF.

This chain's CDR3 is CASSLSTRYTDTQYF. The CDR3 DNA is TGTGCCAGCAGCCTATCGACTAGATACACAGATACGCAGTATTTT. The V call is TRBV5-4, the J call TRBJ2-3; TRBD2 is a possible D gene (6 bases). This CDR3 has 15 amino acids. Trimming removed 4 bases at V and 2 bases at J, with 14 bases between. CDR1 SGHNT and CDR2 YYREEE come from the germline V gene (reference sequence).

The chain is built from TRBV19 and TRBJ2-2; D unresolved. Germline CDR1 is LNHDA and CDR2 is SQIVND (reference sequence). The CDR3 runs to 16 residues. V lost 6 bases, J lost 1 base, and 15 bases lay in between. CDR3 nucleotide sequence: TGTGCCAGTAGATCCGGTGGGAACTGGAACACCGGGGAGCTGTTTTTT. This codes for CASRSGGNWNTGELFF.

This chain links TRBV11-1 with TRBJ1-4; D is perhaps TRBD1 (5 bases). Germline V gene data show CDR1 as SGHAT and CDR2 as FQDESV (reference sequence). This CDR3 has 15 residues. Deletions cut 5 bases from V and 5 bases from J, with 15 bases between. In nucleotides, the CDR3 is TGTGCCAGCAGCCCTGGCGGGACGGAGAATGAAAAACTGTTTTTT. It translates to CASSPGGTENEKLFF.

This rearrangement joins TRBV5-4 to TRBJ2-5; no firm D call. V dropped 0 bases and J dropped 3 bases, with 6 bases sitting between them. Germline V lookup: CDR1 SGHNT, CDR2 YYREEE (reference sequence). This CDR3 comprises 13 residues. CDR3 nucleotides: TGTGCCAGCAGCTTGGTCCGGAAAGAGACCCAGTACTTC. As protein: CASSLVRKETQYF.

The genes are TRBV4-2 and TRBJ2-2, with D maybe TRBD1 (5 bases). This CDR3 has 12 residues. The V and J ends lost 0 bases and 10 bases respectively, with 6 bases between them. The germline gives CDR1 LGHNA, CDR2 YNFKEQ. The CDR3 spells CASSQEGVELFF. As DNA, the CDR3 is TGTGCCAGCAGCCAAGAAGGGGTGGAGCTGTTTTTT.

This sequence joins TRBV7-9 and TRBJ2-1; 9 bases fit TRBD1. The trim removed 5 bases at V and 7 bases at J, leaving 9 bases unmatched. This CDR3 comprises 15 residues. CDR1 and CDR2 (germline): SEHNR, FQNEAQ (reference sequence). CDR3 sequence (DNA): TGTGCCAGCAGCCGGGTGGGACAGGGTAAGAATGAGCAGTTCTTC. Residues: CASSRVGQGKNEQFF.

This clone appeared a single time. The chain uses TRBV7-9 and TRBJ2-2, with a possible D match to TRBD1 (6 bases). This CDR3 spans 17 amino acids. Germline V gene sequence: CDR1 SEHNR, CDR2 FQNEAQ (reference sequence). Trimming took 4 bases from V and 1 from J, leaving 16 bases between them. The CDR3 here is CASSWPDRSGNTGELFF. DNA of the CDR3: TGTGCCAGCAGCTGGCCCGACAGGAGCGGGAACACCGGGGAGCTGTTTTTT.

V and J are TRBV7-2 and TRBJ2-1; 8 bases match TRBD2. The CDR3 loop spans 13 amino acids. CDR1 and CDR2 (germline): SGHTA, FQGNSA. V lost 5 bases, J lost 10 bases, and 7 bases stayed unmatched. The CDR3 region is CASSAGGGLEQFF. CDR3 nucleotide sequence: TGTGCCAGCAGCGCAGGCGGGGGGTTGGAGCAGTTCTTC.

The chain couples TRBV23-1 to TRBJ1-1; D unresolved. Being an ORF, TRBV23-1 has a function that is uncertain. The CDR3 totals 15 residues. The germline V and J ends were trimmed by 0 bases and 0 bases, with 8 bases remaining between them. CDR3 sequence (DNA): TGCGCCAGCAGTCAATCGCGGCAGATGAACACTGAAGCTTTCTTT. Translated, it gives CASSQSRQMNTEAFF.

The table lists this clone with a few counts. The chain links TRBV5-1 to TRBJ2-7, with TRBD2 identical over 10 bases. The CDR3 has 14 residues. Germline CDR1 reads SGHRS; CDR2 reads YFSETQ. Trimming at V came to 0 bases and at J to 7 bases, leaving 4 bases not matched to a gene. The DNA for the CDR3 is TGCGCCAGCAGCTTGGGATCTAGCGGGAGAGAGCAGTACTTC. Residues: CASSLGSSGREQYF.

The chain's CDR3 is CASRGLNEQFF. The DNA for the CDR3 is TGTGCCAGCAGGGGCCTGAATGAGCAGTTCTTC. V and J are TRBV2 and TRBJ2-1, with D unresolved. The CDR3 totals 11 residues. Trimming shortened V by 6 bases and J by 7 bases, and 7 bases separated the two germline ends. CDR1 and CDR2 (germline): SNHLY, FYNNEI.

J is TRBJ1-5 and V is TRBV5-1; tentatively, D is TRBD1 (6 bases). CDR1 and CDR2 (germline): SGHRS, YFSETQ. The CDR3 has 19 residues. The V gene lost 4 bases and the J gene lost 0 bases, with 23 bases spanning the gap. The CDR3 DNA reads TGCGCCAGCAGCCCTTATCCGGACAGTCTTTCGAATAGCAATCAGCCCCAGCATTTT. Its translation is CASSPYPDSLSNSNQPQHF.

V is TRBV19 and J is TRBJ1-2; TRBD1 aligns across 8 bases. Germline lookup yields CDR1 LNHDA and CDR2 SQIVND (reference sequence). Trimming at V came to 7 bases and at J to 7 bases, leaving 11 bases not matched to a gene. This CDR3 has 14 amino acids. DNA for the CDR3: TGTGCCAGTAAACCGTCAGGGGGCGGTCCTGGCTACACCTTC. This encodes CASKPSGGGPGYTF.